This entry lists 30 T cell receptor beta chains sequenced from one sample in a study of Ad26.COV2.S vaccination and SARS-CoV-2 variants. The sample's treatment: about 20 received Ad26.COV2.S at low or high dose, single or two shots; 5 received placebo; per-sample allocation not given. Following the first vaccine or placebo injection, samples were taken on day 63. Assay: immunoSEQ multiplex PCR; the TCRdb copy retains only in-frame clones and omits some. The profile covers 380,000 or so clones, with 80% to 90% appearing a single time and around 10% taken by the ten largest. Sample: peripheral blood, taken in a trial of Ad26.COV2.S vaccine versus placebo. Receptor source: a person between 18 and 65 years old who received the Ad26.COV2.S COVID-19 vaccine or a placebo.

Turning to this clone: This specimen includes other DNA sequences encoding the same CDR3. The chain uses TRBV5-1 and TRBJ1-1, with D perhaps matching TRBD1 (6 bases). CDR3 length: 13 amino acids. With 4 bases removed from V and 0 bases from J, the gap between germline ends came to 7 bases. CDR1 SGHRS and CDR2 YFSETQ come from the germline V gene. CDR3: CASSGQMNTEAFF. The CDR3 DNA reads TGCGCCAGCAGCGGACAGATGAACACTGAAGCTTTCTTT. Full variable domain (rest looked up from reference TRBV5-1 and TRBJ1-1): KAGVTQTPRYLIKTRGQQVTLSCSPISGHRSVSWYQQTPGQGLQFLFEYFSETQRNKGNFPGRFSGRQFSNSRSEMNVSTLELGDSALYLCASSGQMNTEAFFGQGTRLTVV.

The chain combines TRBV27 with TRBJ2-7, with 7 bases that match TRBD2. J gave up 2 bases and V 8 bases, and 6 bases lay outside the gene matches. CDR3 length: 13 residues. Germline CDR1 and CDR2: MNHEY and SMNVEV (reference sequence). CDR3 in amino acids: CASGEGNPYEQYF. CDR3 bases: TGTGCCAGCGGGGAGGGGAATCCCTACGAGCAGTACTTC.

This clone was counted once. V gene TRBV5-1 combines with J gene TRBJ2-1; 15 bases line up with TRBD2. CDR1 SGHRS and CDR2 YFSETQ come from the germline V gene. Losses at the gene ends were 5 bases for V and 8 bases for J; bases not matched to a gene: 5. The CDR3 has 15 amino acids. In nucleotides, the CDR3 is TGCGCCAGCAGTCCCGGACTAGCGGGAGGGGATGAGCAGTTCTTC. Amino acids: CASSPGLAGGDEQFF.

The rearrangement links TRBV4-3 to TRBJ1-1, with D perhaps TRBD1 (6 bases). CDR1 is LGHNA and CDR2 is YSLEER in the germline V gene. Trimming shortened V by 1 base and J by 3 bases, and 15 bases separated the two germline ends. The CDR3 length is 16 residues. CDR3 loop: CASSQGFARGDTEAFF. The CDR3 DNA is TGCGCCAGCAGCCAAGGCTTTGCCAGGGGCGACACTGAAGCTTTCTTT.

CDR3 protein: CATSDRADNRGYTF. CDR3 nucleotide sequence: TGTGCCACCAGTGATCGGGCAGACAACAGGGGCTACACCTTC. The chain uses TRBV24-1 and TRBJ1-2; maybe TRBD1 (5 bases). This CDR3 comprises 14 residues. Germline loops: CDR1 KGHDR, CDR2 SFDVKD. Trimming cost V 3 bases and J 8 bases, with 15 bases left between them.

The V and J genes are TRBV6-6 and TRBJ1-3; D may be TRBD1 (5 bases). This CDR3 has 15 residues. The germline V gene encodes CDR1 MNHNY and CDR2 SVGAGI (reference sequence). The V end was cut by 6 bases, the J end by 0 bases, with 12 bases between. CDR3 residues: CASRRRDLSGNTIYF. The DNA for the CDR3 is TGTGCCAGCAGGAGGAGGGACCTCTCTGGAAACACCATATATTTT.

Of note for this clone: Other nucleotide sequences from this sample produce the same CDR3. V gene TRBV6-5 combines with J gene TRBJ2-7; D is perhaps TRBD2 (5 bases). This CDR3 is built from 11 residues. Germline V lookup: CDR1 MNHEY, CDR2 SVGAGI. V was trimmed by 2 bases and J by 7 bases, leaving 6 bases between them. For the CDR3, the DNA is TGTGCCAGCAGTTACGCGGGTGAGCAGTACTTC. Translated: CASSYAGEQYF.

The rearrangement links TRBV7-2 to TRBJ2-2, with 9 bases fitting TRBD1. J gave up 3 bases and V 5 bases, and 4 bases lay outside the gene matches. In germline, CDR1 is SGHTA, CDR2 FQGNSA. The CDR3 runs to 15 residues. CDR3 sequence reads: CASSLRTGDTGELFF. In nucleotides, the CDR3 is TGTGCCAGCAGCCTTAGGACAGGGGACACCGGGGAGCTGTTTTTT.

This clone was observed a single time. V usage is TRBV7-2 and J usage is TRBJ2-5; tentative D call: TRBD2 (6 bases). V lost 1 base to trimming and J lost 4 bases, with 10 bases between them. Germline V lookup: CDR1 SGHTA, CDR2 FQGNSA. The CDR3 length is 14 residues. The CDR3 protein is CASSLVSSGETQYF. The CDR3 nucleotides read TGTGCCAGCAGCTTAGTTAGTAGCGGAGAGACCCAGTACTTC.

This clone occurred a few times. The genes are TRBV6-2 or TRBV6-3 and TRBJ2-1, with 8 bases that match TRBD1. Germline CDR1 and CDR2: MNHEY and SVGEGT. J gave up 0 bases and V 6 bases, and 4 bases lay outside the gene matches. The CDR3 runs 15 residues. The CDR3 sequence: CASSLDRGSYNEQFF. The CDR3 coding sequence is TGTGCCAGCAGCCTTGACAGGGGCTCCTACAATGAGCAGTTCTTC.

The genes are TRBV18 and TRBJ2-1; 9 nucleotides match TRBD1. The CDR3 has 15 amino acids. CDR1 and CDR2 from the germline V gene are KGHSH and LQKENI. V shed 3 bases, J shed 5 bases, and the junction held 5 bases outside the gene matches. The CDR3 bases are TGTGCCAGCTCACCGGTTGACAGGGGGAACAATGAGCAGTTCTTC. Encoded protein: CASSPVDRGNNEQFF.

A single count supports this clone. The chain uses TRBV28 and TRBJ2-7; TRBD2 agrees at 9 bases. Per the germline V gene, CDR1 is MDHEN and CDR2 is SYDVKM. The CDR3 has 16 amino acids. Trimming took 7 bases from V and 3 from J; bases not matched to a gene: 13. Here the CDR3 reads CASTEDSGTSFYEQYF. The CDR3 DNA reads as TGTGCCAGCACGGAGGATAGCGGGACTAGCTTCTACGAGCAGTACTTC. Full variable domain (remainder filled in from reference TRBV28 and TRBJ2-7): DVKVTQSSRYLVKRTGEKVFLECVQDMDHENMFWYRQDPGLGLRLIYFSYDVKMKEKGDIPEGYSVSREKKERFSLILESASTNQTSMYLCASTEDSGTSFYEQYFGPGTRLTVT.

This clone appeared a few times. Other DNA sequences of this sample code for an identical CDR3. The chain joins TRBV5-6 to TRBJ2-7; 7 bases align to TRBD2. The V gene's germline CDR1 is SGHDT and CDR2 YYEEEE. Unmatched junction bases numbered 6, after V lost 4 bases and J lost 5 bases. The CDR3 covers 13 residues. The CDR3 bases are TGTGCCAGCAGCCTACGGACTAGGGACGAGCAGTACTTC. Protein product: CASSLRTRDEQYF.

This chain links TRBV19 with TRBJ1-2, with D perhaps matching TRBD1 (6 bases). The CDR3 consists of 13 residues. V dropped 6 bases and J dropped 7 bases, with 15 bases sitting between them. Looked up from germline, CDR1 is LNHDA and CDR2 is SQIVND (reference sequence). The CDR3 spells CASSLQGGLGYTF. DNA for the CDR3: TGTGCCAGTAGCCTACAGGGTGGGCTTGGCTACACCTTC.

The chain couples TRBV7-9 to TRBJ2-6; possibly TRBD1 for D (6 bases). The CDR3 consists of 18 residues. Trimming stripped 1 base from V and 1 base from J, with 14 bases between. CDR1 SEHNR and CDR2 FQNEAQ come from the germline V gene (reference sequence). The DNA of the CDR3 is TGTGCCAGCAGCTTAGTGCTGGGGACAATGTCTGGGGCCAACGTCCTGACTTTC. Its protein product is CASSLVLGTMSGANVLTF.

This clone has more than one count but fewer than ten. V is TRBV27 and J is TRBJ2-3, with 8 bases identical to TRBD2. V dropped 3 bases and J dropped 5; count of bases not matched to a gene: 4. This CDR3 contains 14 residues. Germline lookup yields CDR1 MNHEY and CDR2 SMNVEV (reference sequence). Here the CDR3 reads CASSFIAGRDTQYF. The CDR3 nucleotides are TGTGCCAGCAGTTTTATAGCGGGGCGAGATACGCAGTATTTT.

This clone was detected a few times. The gene calls are TRBV27 and TRBJ1-6; D is unresolved. The germline gives CDR1 MNHEY, CDR2 SMNVEV (reference sequence). V lost 2 bases and J 0 bases, leaving 5 bases between the germline ends. CDR3 length: 15 amino acids. CDR3 in DNA: TGTGCCAGCAGTTTAAGGAGCTCCTATAATTCACCCCTCCACTTT. Protein sequence: CASSLRSSYNSPLHF.

The chain uses TRBV6-6 and TRBJ1-3, with 7 bases lining up with TRBD1. With V trimmed by 5 bases and J by 1 base, 5 bases remained unmatched. The CDR3 covers 15 residues. The germline gives CDR1 MNHNY, CDR2 SVGAGI (reference sequence). CDR3 amino acids: CASSRDRESGNTIYF. The CDR3 nucleotides are TGTGCCAGCAGTCGAGACAGGGAATCTGGAAACACCATATATTTT.

The rearrangement joins TRBV28 to TRBJ2-2, with D unresolved. With 7 bases removed from V and 6 bases from J, the gap between germline ends came to 6 bases. CDR1 is MDHEN, CDR2 SYDVKM, per germline. CDR3 size: 11 residues. CDR3 nucleotides: TGTGCCAGCACGCAGGCCGGGGAGCTGTTTTTT. The encoded protein is CASTQAGELFF.

This clone was detected once. V gene TRBV19 combines with J gene TRBJ2-2; the D gene is possibly TRBD2 (6 bases). This CDR3 spans 15 amino acids. Germline assignment: CDR1 LNHDA and CDR2 SQIVND (reference sequence). The V gene lost 7 bases and the J gene lost 6 bases, with 18 bases spanning the gap. This CDR3 is CASTTFREVSGELFF. CDR3 DNA: TGTGCCAGTACCACCTTCAGGGAGGTATCCGGGGAGCTGTTTTTT.

This chain uses TRBV27 with TRBJ1-1, with D perhaps matching TRBD1 (6 bases). The CDR3 has 15 amino acids. Germline V CDR1 and CDR2: MNHEY, SMNVEV (reference sequence). V lost 5 bases and J lost 0, with 13 bases in between. The CDR3, as DNA: TGTGCCAGCAGTAAGGACAGAAACTTGAACACTGAAGCTTTCTTT. This sequence encodes CASSKDRNLNTEAFF.

V gene TRBV5-6 combines with J gene TRBJ2-7; 7 bases align to TRBD2. The length of the CDR3 is 13 residues. V lost 6 bases to trimming and J lost 2 bases; unmatched junction nucleotides: 5. Germline values: CDR1 SGHDT, CDR2 YYEEEE. CDR3 residues: CASTSGVTYEQYF. The CDR3 DNA follows: TGTGCCAGCACCAGCGGGGTCACCTACGAGCAGTACTTC.

The chain links TRBV7-9 to TRBJ2-3; D uncertain. The CDR3 spans 14 residues. Germline CDR1 SEHNR, CDR2 FQNEAQ (reference sequence). Trimming stripped 1 base from V and 2 bases from J, with 7 bases between. CDR3 loop: CASSLGRSTDTQYF. DNA for the CDR3: TGTGCCAGCAGCTTAGGCAGGTCCACAGATACGCAGTATTTT.

The chain combines TRBV19 with TRBJ1-2; maybe TRBD1 (6 bases). V shed 11 bases and J shed 7 bases, with 23 bases lying between them. In germline, CDR1 is LNHDA, CDR2 SQIVND (reference sequence). The CDR3 runs to 14 residues. This CDR3 reads CASKGTGFPFGYTF. CDR3 bases: TGTGCCTCAAAGGGAACAGGGTTTCCCTTTGGCTACACCTTC.

This sequence joins TRBV19 and TRBJ1-2; D is unclear. Trimming removed 7 bases at V and 4 bases at J, with 16 bases between. CDR1 is LNHDA and CDR2 is SQIVND in the germline V gene (reference sequence). This CDR3 comprises 14 residues. This chain's CDR3 is CASKPPGVGYGYTF. The CDR3 DNA reads as TGTGCCAGTAAGCCCCCCGGGGTCGGCTATGGCTACACCTTC.

The chain combines TRBV6-4 with TRBJ1-1; 8 positions match TRBD1. Germline trimming cut 3 bases from V and 6 bases from J; bases unmatched to any gene: 3. Germline lookup yields CDR1 MRHNA and CDR2 SNTAGT. This CDR3 has 13 amino acids. CDR3 protein: CASSEQGASEAFF. In DNA, the CDR3 is TGTGCCAGCAGTGAGCAGGGGGCTTCTGAAGCTTTCTTT.

The chain couples TRBV3-1 (or the pseudogene TRBV3-2) to TRBJ1-2; D is possibly TRBD1 (6 bases). This CDR3 has 14 amino acids. V gave up 6 bases and J gave up 0 bases, with 11 bases separating them. Germline CDR1 reads LGHDT; CDR2 reads YNNKEL (reference sequence). The chain's CDR3 is CASRTGTANYGYTF. CDR3 coding DNA: TGTGCCAGCAGAACAGGGACTGCTAACTATGGCTACACCTTC.

This chain uses TRBV5-1 with TRBJ1-4, with TRBD1 identical over 7 bases. Trimming removed 6 bases from V and 3 bases from J; junction bases left unmatched: 8. The CDR3 consists of 15 residues. CDR1 SGHRS and CDR2 YFSETQ come from the germline V gene. The CDR3 bases are TGCGCCAGCACCCTTACAGGGGAATCTAATGAAAAACTGTTTTTT. As protein: CASTLTGESNEKLFF. The full variable domain, its missing parts supplied by reference TRBV5-1 and TRBJ1-4, is KAGVTQTPRYLIKTRGQQVTLSCSPISGHRSVSWYQQTPGQGLQFLFEYFSETQRNKGNFPGRFSGRQFSNSRSEMNVSTLELGDSALYLCASTLTGESNEKLFFGSGTQLSVL.

This chain uses TRBV6-4 with TRBJ2-1; 9 nucleotides line up with TRBD2. The trim removed 3 bases at V and 6 bases at J, leaving 9 bases unmatched. CDR1 MRHNA and CDR2 SNTAGT come from the germline V gene. The CDR3 loop spans 16 amino acids. For the CDR3, the DNA is TGTGCCAGCAGTGAGGGGGGCGGGAGGGGTTTCAATGAGCAGTTCTTC. This sequence encodes CASSEGGGRGFNEQFF.

This chain uses TRBV18 with TRBJ1-1, with D perhaps matching TRBD1 (5 bases). CDR3 length: 14 amino acids. Germline CDR1 and CDR2: KGHSH and LQKENI. V was shortened by 0 bases and J by 1 base, with 6 bases between the two germline ends. CDR3 in amino acids: CASSPPTANTEAFF. The CDR3 DNA follows: TGTGCCAGCTCACCACCGACAGCGAACACTGAAGCTTTCTTT.